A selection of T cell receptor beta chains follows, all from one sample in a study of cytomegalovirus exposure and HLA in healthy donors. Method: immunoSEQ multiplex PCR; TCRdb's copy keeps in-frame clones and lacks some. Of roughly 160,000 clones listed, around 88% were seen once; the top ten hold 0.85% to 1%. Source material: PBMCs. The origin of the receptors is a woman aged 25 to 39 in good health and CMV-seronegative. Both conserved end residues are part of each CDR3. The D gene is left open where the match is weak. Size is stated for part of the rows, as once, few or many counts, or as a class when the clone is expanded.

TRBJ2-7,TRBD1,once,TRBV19,CASSLDRANEQYF,TGTGCCAGTAGTCTAGACAGGGCTAACGAGCAGTACTTC
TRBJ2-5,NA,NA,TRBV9,CASSAEGAWETQYF,TGTGCCAGCAGCGCCGAAGGGGCTTGGGAGACCCAGTACTTC
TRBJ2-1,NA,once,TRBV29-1,CSLPRNEQFF,TGCAGCCTCCCCCGCAATGAGCAGTTCTTC
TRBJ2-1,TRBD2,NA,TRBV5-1,CASSPGVAGKQFF,TGCGCCAGCAGTCCGGGGGTAGCGGGTAAGCAGTTCTTC
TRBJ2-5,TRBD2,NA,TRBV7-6,CASGVASGGALETQYF,TGTGCCAGTGGCGTGGCTAGCGGGGGGGCCTTGGAGACCCAGTACTTC
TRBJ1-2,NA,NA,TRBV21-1,CASIPRGGGGYTF,TGTGCCAGCATCCCGAGGGGAGGGGGTGGCTACACCTTC
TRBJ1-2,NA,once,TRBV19,CASSTPGGGYGYTF,TGTGCCAGTAGTACGCCGGGGGGCGGCTATGGCTACACCTTC
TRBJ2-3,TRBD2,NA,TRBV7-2,CASSAQSGDGTDTQYF,TGTGCCAGCAGCGCGCAGAGCGGGGATGGGACAGATACGCAGTATTTT
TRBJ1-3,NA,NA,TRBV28,CASREPGTSGNTIYF,TGTGCCAGCAGGGAACCCGGGACTTCCGGAAACACCATATATTTT
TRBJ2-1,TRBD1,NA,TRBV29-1,CSVNDRVGSNEQFF,TGCAGCGTGAACGACAGGGTGGGGTCCAATGAGCAGTTCTTC
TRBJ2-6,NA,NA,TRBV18,CASSPPASGANVLTF,TGTGCCAGCTCACCACCGGCCTCTGGGGCCAACGTCCTGACTTTC
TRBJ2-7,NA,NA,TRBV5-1,CASSLGLGGGDSYEQYF,TGCGCCAGCAGCTTGGGGCTAGGGGGAGGGGACTCCTACGAGCAGTACTTC
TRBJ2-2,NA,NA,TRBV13,CASSRGTGNTGELFF,TGTGCCAGCAGCCGCGGGACCGGTAACACCGGGGAGCTGTTTTTT
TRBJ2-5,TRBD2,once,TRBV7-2,CASSAGRGETQYF,TGTGCCAGCAGCGCCGGGAGGGGGGAGACCCAGTACTTC
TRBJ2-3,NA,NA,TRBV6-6,CASSLRDTLTDTQYF,TGTGCCAGCAGCCTCCGGGACACCCTCACAGATACGCAGTATTTT